This T cell receptor (beta chain) was sequenced in a study of blood T cell repertoires in COVID-19. Whole-study context: The samples span acute and convalescent COVID-19 from the United States, Italy and Spain.

Repertoires were generated with immunoSEQ multiplex PCR, while TCRdb's copy carries only in-frame clones and drops some. The table records tens of thousands of clones, 90% to 95% of them present only once. The sequence came from a human donor with active COVID-19. The donor label of this sample is uncertain. Sequencing was performed on peripheral blood.

The CDR3 nucleotides read TGCGCCAGCAGCCAGGACAGGGGAGGCACTGAAGCTTTCTTT. It translates to CASSQDRGGTEAFF. The V and J genes are TRBV4-1 and TRBJ1-1; TRBD1 aligns across 9 bases. The CDR3 spans 14 residues. V shed 3 bases and J 4 bases; nucleotides not matched to a gene: 3. Germline lookup yields CDR1 MGHRA and CDR2 YSYEKL.